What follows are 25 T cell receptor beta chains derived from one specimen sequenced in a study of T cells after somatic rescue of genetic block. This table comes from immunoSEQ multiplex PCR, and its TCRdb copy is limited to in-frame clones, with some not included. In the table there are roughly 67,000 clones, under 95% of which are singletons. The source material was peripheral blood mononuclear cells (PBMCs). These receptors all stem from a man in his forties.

The CDR3 region is CASSKQGGWHGYTF. Written as DNA, the CDR3 is TGTGCCAGCAGCAAACAGGGGGGGTGGCATGGCTACACCTTC. This chain uses TRBV7-9 with TRBJ1-2; TRBD1 matches 8 bases. Germline CDR1 is SEHNR and CDR2 is FQNEAQ (reference sequence). With 5 bases clipped from V and 6 bases from J, the junction kept 8 bases outside the gene matches. The CDR3 runs 14 residues.

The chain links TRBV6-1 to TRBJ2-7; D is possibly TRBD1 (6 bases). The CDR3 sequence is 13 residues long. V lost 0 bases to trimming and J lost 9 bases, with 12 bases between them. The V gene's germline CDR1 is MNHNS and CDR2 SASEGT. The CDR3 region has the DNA TGTGCCAGCAGTGAAGCGCGGACAGTAGTGCAGTACTTC. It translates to CASSEARTVVQYF.

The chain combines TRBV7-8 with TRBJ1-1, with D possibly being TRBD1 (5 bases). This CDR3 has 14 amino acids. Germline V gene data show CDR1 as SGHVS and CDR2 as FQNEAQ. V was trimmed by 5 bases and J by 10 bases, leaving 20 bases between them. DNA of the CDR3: TGTGCCAGCAGCCAAACCCGGGACTCGGAGGCAGCTTTCTTT. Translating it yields CASSQTRDSEAAFF.

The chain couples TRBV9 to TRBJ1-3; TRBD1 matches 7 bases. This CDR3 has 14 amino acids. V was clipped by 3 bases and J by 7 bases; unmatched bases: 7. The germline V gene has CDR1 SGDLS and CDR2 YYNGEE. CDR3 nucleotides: TGTGCCAGCAGCGAGGGGACAGCAGGGAACACCATATATTTT. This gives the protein CASSEGTAGNTIYF.

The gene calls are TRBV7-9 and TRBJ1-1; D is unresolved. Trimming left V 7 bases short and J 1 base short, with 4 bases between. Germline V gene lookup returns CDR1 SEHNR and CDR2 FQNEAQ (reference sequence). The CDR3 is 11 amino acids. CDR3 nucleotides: TGTGCCAGCAAAGGGAACACTGAAGCTTTCTTT. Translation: CASKGNTEAFF.

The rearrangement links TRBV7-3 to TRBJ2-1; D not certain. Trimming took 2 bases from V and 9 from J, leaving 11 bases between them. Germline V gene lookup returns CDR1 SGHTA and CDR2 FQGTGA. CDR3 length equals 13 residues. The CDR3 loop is CASSLDVGREQFF. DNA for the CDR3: TGTGCCAGCAGCTTAGATGTTGGTCGTGAGCAGTTCTTC.

The CDR3 region has the DNA TGTGCCAGCAGCCAAGATGAGACAGGGGTCGCCGAGACCCAGTACTTC. This sequence encodes CASSQDETGVAETQYF. The chain combines TRBV14 with TRBJ2-5; 8 bases align to TRBD1. The germline V gene has CDR1 SGHDN and CDR2 FVKESK. CDR3 length: 16 amino acids. After removal of 0 bases from V and 5 bases from J, the junction contained 8 bases not matched to a gene.

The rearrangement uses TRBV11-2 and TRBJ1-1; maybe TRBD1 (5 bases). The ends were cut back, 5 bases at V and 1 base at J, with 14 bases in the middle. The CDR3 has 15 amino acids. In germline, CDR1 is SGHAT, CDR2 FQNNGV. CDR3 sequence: CASSLPRGPNTEAFF. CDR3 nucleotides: TGTGCCAGCAGCCTCCCTAGGGGTCCGAACACTGAAGCTTTCTTT.

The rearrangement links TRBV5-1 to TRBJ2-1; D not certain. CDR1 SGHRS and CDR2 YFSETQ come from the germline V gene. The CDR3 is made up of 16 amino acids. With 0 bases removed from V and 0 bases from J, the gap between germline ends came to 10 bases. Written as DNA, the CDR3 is TGCGCCAGCAGCTTGGATACAGCGAGCTCCTACAATGAGCAGTTCTTC. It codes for CASSLDTASSYNEQFF.

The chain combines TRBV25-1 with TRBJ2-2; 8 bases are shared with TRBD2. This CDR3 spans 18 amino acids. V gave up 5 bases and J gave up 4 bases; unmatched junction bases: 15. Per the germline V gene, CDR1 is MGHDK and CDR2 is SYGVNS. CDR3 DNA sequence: TGTGCCAGCAGTCACCTCCGGATGGGACTAGGTGGCACCGGGGAGCTGTTTTTT. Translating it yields CASSHLRMGLGGTGELFF.

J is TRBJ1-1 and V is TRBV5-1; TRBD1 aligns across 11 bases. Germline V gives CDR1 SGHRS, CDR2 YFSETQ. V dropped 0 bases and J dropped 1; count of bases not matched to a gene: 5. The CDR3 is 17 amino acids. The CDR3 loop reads CASSLGTGGSRNTEAFF. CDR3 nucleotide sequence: TGCGCCAGCAGCTTGGGGACAGGGGGCTCGCGGAACACTGAAGCTTTCTTT. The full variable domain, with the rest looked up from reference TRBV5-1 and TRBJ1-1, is KAGVTQTPRYLIKTRGQQVTLSCSPISGHRSVSWYQQTPGQGLQFLFEYFSETQRNKGNFPGRFSGRQFSNSRSEMNVSTLELGDSALYLCASSLGTGGSRNTEAFFGQGTRLTVV.

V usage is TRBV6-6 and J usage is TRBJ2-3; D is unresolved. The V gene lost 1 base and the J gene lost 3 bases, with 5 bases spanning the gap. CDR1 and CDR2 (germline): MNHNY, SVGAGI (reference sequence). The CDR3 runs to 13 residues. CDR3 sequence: CASSYFLTDTQYF. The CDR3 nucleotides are TGTGCCAGCAGTTACTTCCTGACAGATACGCAGTATTTT.

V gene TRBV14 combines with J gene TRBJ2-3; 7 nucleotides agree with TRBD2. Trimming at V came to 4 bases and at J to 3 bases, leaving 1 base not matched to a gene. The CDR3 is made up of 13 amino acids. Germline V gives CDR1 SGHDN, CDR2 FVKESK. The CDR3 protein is CASSRGSTDTQYF. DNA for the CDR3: TGTGCCAGCAGCCGCGGGAGTACAGATACGCAGTATTTT.

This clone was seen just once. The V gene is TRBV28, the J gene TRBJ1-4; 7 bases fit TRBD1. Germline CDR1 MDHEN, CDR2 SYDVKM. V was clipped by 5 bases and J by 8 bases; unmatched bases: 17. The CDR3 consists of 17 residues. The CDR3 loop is CASSQTGDPGRREKLFF. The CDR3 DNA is TGTGCCAGCAGTCAAACAGGGGACCCAGGTCGTCGGGAAAAACTGTTTTTT.

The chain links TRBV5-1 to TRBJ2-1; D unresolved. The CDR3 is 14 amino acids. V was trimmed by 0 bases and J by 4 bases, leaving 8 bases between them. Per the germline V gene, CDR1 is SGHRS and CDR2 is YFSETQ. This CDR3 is CASSLDSGYNEQFF. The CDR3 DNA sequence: TGCGCCAGCAGCTTGGATTCAGGTTACAATGAGCAGTTCTTC.

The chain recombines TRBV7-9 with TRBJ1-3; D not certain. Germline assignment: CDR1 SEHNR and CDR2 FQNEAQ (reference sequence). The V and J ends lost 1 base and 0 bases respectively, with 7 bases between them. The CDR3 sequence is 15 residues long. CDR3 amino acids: CASSLGLYSGNTIYF. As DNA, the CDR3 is TGTGCCAGCAGCTTAGGGCTGTACTCTGGAAACACCATATATTTT.

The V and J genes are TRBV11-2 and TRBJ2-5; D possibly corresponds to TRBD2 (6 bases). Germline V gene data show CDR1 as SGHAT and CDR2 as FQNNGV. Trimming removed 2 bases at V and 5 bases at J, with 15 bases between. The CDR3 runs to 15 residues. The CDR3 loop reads CASSLLGRYGETQYF. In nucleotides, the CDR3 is TGTGCCAGCAGCTTACTGGGGAGGTACGGGGAGACCCAGTACTTC.

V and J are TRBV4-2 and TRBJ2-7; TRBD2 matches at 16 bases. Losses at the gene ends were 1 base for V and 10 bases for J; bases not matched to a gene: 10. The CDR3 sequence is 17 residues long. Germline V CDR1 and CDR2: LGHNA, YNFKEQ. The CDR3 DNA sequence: TGTGCCAGCAGCCAAGGCCCTCCGGGACTAGCGGGGGGGCTACAGTACTTC. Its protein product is CASSQGPPGLAGGLQYF.

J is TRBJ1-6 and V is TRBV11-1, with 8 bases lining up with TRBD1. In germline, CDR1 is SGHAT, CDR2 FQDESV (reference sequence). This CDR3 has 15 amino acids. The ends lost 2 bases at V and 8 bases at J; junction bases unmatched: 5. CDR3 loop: CASSLNRGGYSPLHF. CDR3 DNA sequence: TGTGCCAGCAGCTTAAACAGGGGGGGATATTCACCCCTCCACTTT.

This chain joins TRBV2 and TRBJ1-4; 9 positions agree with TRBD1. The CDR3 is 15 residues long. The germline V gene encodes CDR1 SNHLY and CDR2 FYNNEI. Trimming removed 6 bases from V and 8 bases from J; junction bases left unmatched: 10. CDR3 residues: CASSGGQGILEKLFF. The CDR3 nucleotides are TGTGCCAGCAGCGGCGGACAGGGGATTCTCGAAAAACTGTTTTTT.

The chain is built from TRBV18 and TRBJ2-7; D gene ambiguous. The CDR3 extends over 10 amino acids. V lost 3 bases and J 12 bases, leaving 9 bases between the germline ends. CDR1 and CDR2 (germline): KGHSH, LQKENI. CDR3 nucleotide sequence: TGTGCCAGCTCACCGTCCCCTTGGTACTTC. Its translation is CASSPSPWYF.

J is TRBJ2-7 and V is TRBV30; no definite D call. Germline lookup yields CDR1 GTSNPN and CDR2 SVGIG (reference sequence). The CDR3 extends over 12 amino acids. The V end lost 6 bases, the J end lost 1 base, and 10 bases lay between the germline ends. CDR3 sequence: CACESVSYEQYF. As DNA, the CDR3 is TGTGCCTGTGAGTCGGTATCCTACGAGCAGTACTTC.

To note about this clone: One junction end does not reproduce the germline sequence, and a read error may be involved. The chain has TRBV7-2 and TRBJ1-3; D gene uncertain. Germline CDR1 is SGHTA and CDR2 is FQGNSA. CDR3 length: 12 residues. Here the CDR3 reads CASSLLGNAIYF. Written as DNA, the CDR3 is TGTGCCAGCAGCTTACTAGGAAACGCCATATATTTT.

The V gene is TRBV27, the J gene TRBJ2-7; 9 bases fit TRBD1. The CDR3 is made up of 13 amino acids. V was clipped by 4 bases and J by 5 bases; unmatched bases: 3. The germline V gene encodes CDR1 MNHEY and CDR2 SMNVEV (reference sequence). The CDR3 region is CASSSRTGDEQYF. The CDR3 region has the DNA TGTGCCAGCAGTTCCCGGACAGGGGACGAGCAGTACTTC.

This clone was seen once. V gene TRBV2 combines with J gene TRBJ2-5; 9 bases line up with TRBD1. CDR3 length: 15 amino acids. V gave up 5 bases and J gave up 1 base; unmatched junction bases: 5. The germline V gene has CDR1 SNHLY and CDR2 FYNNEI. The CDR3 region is CASSSGTGTQETQYF. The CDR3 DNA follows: TGTGCCAGCAGTTCCGGGACAGGGACCCAAGAGACCCAGTACTTC.